By sample fraction, the clone carrying this T cell receptor (beta chain) is large. Its specificity is not known. As to treatment: approximately nine-day PBMC culture with coronavirus spike peptide pools or control peptides (ViraFEST assay). This record belongs to a study of vaccination and CD4 T cells after COVID-19. The overall study: Six males and four females, two of them Hispanic, were enrolled as convalescents. Blood was drawn a median around 72 days post second dose, range 14 to 241.

The Oncomine TCR Beta short-read assay was applied to DNA of cultured CD4+ T cells. After culture, CD4+ T cells served as the source for genomic DNA extraction. TCRdb fed the PCR reads into MiXCR, producing one record per CDR3 protein. The table shows 13,000 to 15,000 distinct CDR3 sequences, with under 75% occurring only once. Deletions cut 1 base from V and 8 bases from J, with 14 bases between. The germline CDR1 and CDR2 sequences are KGHSH and LQKENI. The CDR3 loop spans 14 amino acids. Sequenced input: CD4+ T cells from blood, cultured in vitro. The chain links TRBV18 to TRBJ1-2; D is unclear. The receptor was derived from a human donor who had recovered from COVID-19. The CDR3 nucleotides are TGTGCCAGCTCACCACAGGGTTCCACGGGAGGCTACACCTTC. Its protein product is CASSPQGSTGGYTF.